This is a list of T cell receptor beta chains from one sample in a study of post-analysis software for immune sequencing data. TCRdb analysed the PCR reads with MiXCR anew, one entry per CDR3 protein. This table holds 800,000 to 950,000 distinct CDR3 sequences, approximately 57% found once. The sequencing input was blood. Source of these receptors: a girl aged 5-17 years with multiple sclerosis. Each CDR3 is given with its conserved first and last residue. The order of the fields is clone size, J gene, D gene, V gene, CDR3 DNA, CDR3 protein. The D gene is left open where the match is weak. Part of the rows lack a size; the others show once, few, many or a class for expanded clones.

>once|TRBJ2-2|-|TRBV6-4
TGTGCCAGACGAATGCCGCGGGCCGGGGAGCTGTTTTTT
CARRMPRAGELFF
>few|TRBJ2-6|TRBD1|TRBV29-1
TGCAGCGCCGGGGACAGGGGGAACTCTGGGGCCAACGTCCTGACTTTC
CSAGDRGNSGANVLTF
>-|TRBJ1-1|-|TRBV5-1
TGCGCCAGCAGCTTGCGTATGACAGGACCCCTTAACACTGAAGCTTTCTTT
CASSLRMTGPLNTEAFF
>few|TRBJ1-4|-|TRBV7-2
TGTGCCAGCAGCTCCCGAGACCCGGGAGGTAATGAAAAACTGTTTTTT
CASSSRDPGGNEKLFF
>few|TRBJ2-4|-|TRBV5-5
TGTGCCAGCAGCGGGAGGGACAGGCAAAACATTCAGTACTTC
CASSGRDRQNIQYF
>-|TRBJ2-3|-|TRBV29-1
TGCAGCGTTGGGTGGGGAGATACGCAGTATTTT
CSVGWGDTQYF
>once|TRBJ2-7|-|TRBV6-5
TGTGCCAGCAGTTACTTTCCGTCTAGGGGCACCTACGAGCAGTACTTC
CASSYFPSRGTYEQYF
>-|TRBJ1-1|-|TRBV20-1
TGCAGTGCTATTTACCTGAACACTGAAGCTTTCTTT
CSAIYLNTEAFF
>-|TRBJ2-7|TRBD1|TRBV9
TGTGCCAGCAGCGTAGGGAGGACAGGGGGCCCTGACGATGGCTACGAGCAGTACTTC
CASSVGRTGGPDDGYEQYF
>few|TRBJ2-5|-|TRBV6-5
TGTGCCAGCAGTTACGCAGTACAAGAGACCCAGTACTTC
CASSYAVQETQYF
>few|TRBJ2-3|TRBD1|TRBV5-1
TGCGCCAGCAGCTTGGCCGGGACAGCTAGCACAGATACGCAGTATTTT
CASSLAGTASTDTQYF
>few|TRBJ2-7|TRBD2|TRBV7-2
TGTGCCAGCAGCAAAAGACTAGCGGGGATCTCCTACGAGCAGTACTTC
CASSKRLAGISYEQYF
>-|TRBJ2-1|-|TRBV5-1
TGCGCCAGCAGCCGCTCACTGGGGGGTTCGTACAATGAGCAGTTCTTC
CASSRSLGGSYNEQFF
>-|TRBJ2-7|TRBD2|TRBV5-1
TGCGCCAGCAGCTCCCTACCCCCTAGCGGGGGGGTCTACGAGCAGTACTTC
CASSSLPPSGGVYEQYF
>-|TRBJ2-3|-|TRBV12-3/TRBV12-4
TGTGCCAGCAGTCATCGCCCGACAGGCACAGATACGCAGTATTTT
CASSHRPTGTDTQYF